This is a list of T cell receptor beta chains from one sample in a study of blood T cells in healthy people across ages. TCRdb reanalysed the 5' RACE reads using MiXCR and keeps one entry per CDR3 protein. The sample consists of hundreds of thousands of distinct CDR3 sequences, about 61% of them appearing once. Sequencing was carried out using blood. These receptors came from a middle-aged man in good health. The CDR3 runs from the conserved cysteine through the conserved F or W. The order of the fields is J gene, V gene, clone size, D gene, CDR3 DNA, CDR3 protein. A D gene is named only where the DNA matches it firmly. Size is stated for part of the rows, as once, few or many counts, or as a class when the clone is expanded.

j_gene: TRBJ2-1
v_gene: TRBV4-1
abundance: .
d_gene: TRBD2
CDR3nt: TGCGCCAGCAGCCCCGTAGCGGGAGACCCCTACAATGAGCAGTTCTTC
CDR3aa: CASSPVAGDPYNEQFF

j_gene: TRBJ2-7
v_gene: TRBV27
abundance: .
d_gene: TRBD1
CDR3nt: TGTGCCGGCAGTATATCGGGACAGGGATTATCATCCGAGCAGTACTTC
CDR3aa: CAGSISGQGLSSEQYF

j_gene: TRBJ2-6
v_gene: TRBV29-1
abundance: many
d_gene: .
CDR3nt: TGCAGCGTCTTCCTCTCTGGGGCCAACGTCCTGACTTTC
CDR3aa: CSVFLSGANVLTF

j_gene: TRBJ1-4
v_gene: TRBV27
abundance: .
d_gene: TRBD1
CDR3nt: TGTGCCAGCAGTTCTAGAACCGGGACAGGGGGCTTAGTAACTAATGAAAAACTGTTTTTT
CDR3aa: CASSSRTGTGGLVTNEKLFF

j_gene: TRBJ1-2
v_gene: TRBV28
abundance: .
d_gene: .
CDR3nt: TGTGCCAGCAGTTTATTTTTATTTTGGGGATTAGCTAACTATGGCTACACCTTC
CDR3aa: CASSLFLFWGLANYGYTF

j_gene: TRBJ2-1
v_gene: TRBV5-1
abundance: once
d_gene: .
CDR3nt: TGCGCCAGCAGCTTGGGTTCCGACAATGAGCAGTTCTTC
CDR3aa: CASSLGSDNEQFF

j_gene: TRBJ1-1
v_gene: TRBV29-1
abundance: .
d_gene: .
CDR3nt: TGCAGCGTTGGAGGGTATTTGGCTGAAGCTTTCTTT
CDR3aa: CSVGGYLAEAFF

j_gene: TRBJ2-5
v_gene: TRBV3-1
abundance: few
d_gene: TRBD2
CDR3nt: TGCGCCAGCAGCCAGGGGACTAGCGGCCAAGAGACCCAGTACTTC
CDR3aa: CASSQGTSGQETQYF

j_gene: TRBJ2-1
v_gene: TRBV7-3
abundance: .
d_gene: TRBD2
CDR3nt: TGTGCCAGCAGCTTAAAACTAGCGGGGATCAATGAGCAGTTCTTC
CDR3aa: CASSLKLAGINEQFF

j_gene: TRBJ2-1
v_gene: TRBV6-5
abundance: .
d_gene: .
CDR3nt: TGTGCCACCCTCACCATGGGAAATGAGCAGTTCTTC
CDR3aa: CATLTMGNEQFF

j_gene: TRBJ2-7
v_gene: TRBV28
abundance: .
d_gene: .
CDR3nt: TGTGCCAGCAGTCTACCCCTGACCGGGCAGTACTTC
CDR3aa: CASSLPLTGQYF

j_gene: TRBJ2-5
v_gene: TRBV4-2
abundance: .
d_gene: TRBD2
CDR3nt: TGTGCCAGCAGCCTCTCAGCCTGGGGCGGGGGGGCTTCTGAGACCCAGTACTTC
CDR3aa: CASSLSAWGGGASETQYF

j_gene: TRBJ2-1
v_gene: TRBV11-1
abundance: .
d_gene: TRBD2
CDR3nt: TGTGCCAGCAGCTTAGAACTAGCGGGGCCCTACAATGAGCAGTTCTTC
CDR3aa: CASSLELAGPYNEQFF

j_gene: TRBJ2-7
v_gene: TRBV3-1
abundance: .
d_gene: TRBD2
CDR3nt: TGTGCCAGCGGGGGGGGTGGCGGGGACTCCTACAATGAGCAGTACTTC
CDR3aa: CASGGGGGDSYNEQYF

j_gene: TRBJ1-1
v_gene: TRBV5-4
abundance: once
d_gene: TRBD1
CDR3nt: TGTGCCAGCAGCCCTATGACAGGGGGGATGAACACTGAAGCTTTCTTT
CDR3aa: CASSPMTGGMNTEAFF

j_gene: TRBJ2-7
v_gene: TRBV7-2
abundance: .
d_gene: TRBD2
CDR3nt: TGTGCCAGCAGCTCAACTAGCGTCCCCGAGCAGTACTTC
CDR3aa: CASSSTSVPEQYF

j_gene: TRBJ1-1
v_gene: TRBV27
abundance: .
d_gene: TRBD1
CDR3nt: TGTGCCAGCAGTTTAGCCGGGACAGGGTGGATGACTGAAGCTTTCTTT
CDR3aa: CASSLAGTGWMTEAFF

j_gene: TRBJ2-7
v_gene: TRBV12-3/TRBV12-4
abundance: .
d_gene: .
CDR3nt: TGTGCCAGCAGTTCACGGGAGCAGGCCTACGAGCAGTACTTC
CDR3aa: CASSSREQAYEQYF

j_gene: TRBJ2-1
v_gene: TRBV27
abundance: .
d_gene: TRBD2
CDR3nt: TGTGCCAGCACCCTTCTGGGACTAGCGGACAATGAGCAGTTCTTC
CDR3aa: CASTLLGLADNEQFF

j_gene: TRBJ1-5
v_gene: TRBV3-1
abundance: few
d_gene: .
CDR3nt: TGTGCCAGCAGCCCAAACCGCCCATCAGGTAGTCAGCCCCAGCATTTT
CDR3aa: CASSPNRPSGSQPQHF

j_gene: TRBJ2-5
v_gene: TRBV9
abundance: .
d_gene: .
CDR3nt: TGTGCCAGCAGCGCGACCATTGGGGTGGGCAATGAGCAGTACTTC
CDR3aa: CASSATIGVGNEQYF

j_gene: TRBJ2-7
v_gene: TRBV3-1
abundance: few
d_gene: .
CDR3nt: TGTGCCAGCAGCCAAGTTAGCCGAGGCGAGCAGTACTTC
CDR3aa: CASSQVSRGEQYF

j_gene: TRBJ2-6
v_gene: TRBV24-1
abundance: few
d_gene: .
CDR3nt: TGTGCCACCAAAGTCCATCGCGGCTCTGGGGCCAACGTCCTGACTTTC
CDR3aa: CATKVHRGSGANVLTF

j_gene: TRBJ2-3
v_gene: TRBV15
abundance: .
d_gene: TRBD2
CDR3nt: TGTGCCACCAGCAGAGCGGGGGGGGGCGAATTCACAGATACGCAGTATTTT
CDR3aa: CATSRAGGGEFTDTQYF

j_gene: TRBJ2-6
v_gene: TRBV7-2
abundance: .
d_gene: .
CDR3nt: TGTGCCAGCAGCTTAGAAGTAAGGGGGTCAGGCTCTGGGGCCAACGTCCTGACTTTC
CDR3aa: CASSLEVRGSGSGANVLTF

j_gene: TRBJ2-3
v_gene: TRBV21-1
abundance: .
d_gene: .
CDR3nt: TGTGCCAGCAGCCCCCGGACTAGCGGGAGGTACCAACCTTGCACAGATACGCAGTATTTT
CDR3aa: CASSPRTSGRYQPCTDTQYF

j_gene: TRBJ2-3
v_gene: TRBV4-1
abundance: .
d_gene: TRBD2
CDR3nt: TGCGCCAGCAGCCGAAAGTCGGGAGGGACAGATACGCAGTATTTT
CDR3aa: CASSRKSGGTDTQYF

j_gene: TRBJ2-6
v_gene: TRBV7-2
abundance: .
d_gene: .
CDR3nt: TGTGCCAGCAGCGGATTGCCGGGACCCCGGTTAAGCGTCCTGACTTTC
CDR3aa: CASSGLPGPRLSVLTF

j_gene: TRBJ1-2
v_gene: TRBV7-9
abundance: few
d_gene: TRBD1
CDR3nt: TGTGCCAGCAGCTTAGCGGGGACAGGAGTCTATGGCTACACCTTC
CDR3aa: CASSLAGTGVYGYTF

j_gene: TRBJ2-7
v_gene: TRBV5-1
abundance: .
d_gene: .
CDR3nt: TGCGCCAGCGGCGGGGACGGCGTGTCCTACGAGCAGTACTTC
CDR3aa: CASGGDGVSYEQYF

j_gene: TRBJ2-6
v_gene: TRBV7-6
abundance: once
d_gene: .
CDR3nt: TGTGCCAGCAGCCATGTAAGGGGAGCCTCTGGGGCCAACGTCCTGACTTTC
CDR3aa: CASSHVRGASGANVLTF

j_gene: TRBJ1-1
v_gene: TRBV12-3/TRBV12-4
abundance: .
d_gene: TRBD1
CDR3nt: TGTGCCAGCAGATCCGGGACAGGGAACACTGAAGCTTTCTTT
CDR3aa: CASRSGTGNTEAFF

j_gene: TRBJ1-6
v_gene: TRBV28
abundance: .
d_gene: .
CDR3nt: TGTGCCAGCAGTTTTACAGGGCCGGGCTCACCCCTCCACTTT
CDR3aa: CASSFTGPGSPLHF

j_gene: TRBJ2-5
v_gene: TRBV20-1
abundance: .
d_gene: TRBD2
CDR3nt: TGCAGTGCCTCATCAAAGCGGGGGACACCCCGGGAGACCCAGTACTTC
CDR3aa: CSASSKRGTPRETQYF

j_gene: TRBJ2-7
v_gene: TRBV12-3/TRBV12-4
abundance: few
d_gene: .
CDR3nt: TGTGCCAGCAGTTATCAGGGGAGCGCCTACGAGCAGTACTTC
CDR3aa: CASSYQGSAYEQYF

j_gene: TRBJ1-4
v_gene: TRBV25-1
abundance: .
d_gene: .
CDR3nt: TGTGCCAGCAGTAGGACACCACTAAATGAAAAACTGTTTTTT
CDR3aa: CASSRTPLNEKLFF

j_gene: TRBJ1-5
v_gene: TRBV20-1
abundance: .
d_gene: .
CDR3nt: TGCAGTGCTACTCGGAGGAATTGGGACCAAAACCTTGGCCATCAGCCCCAGCATTTT
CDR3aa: CSATRRNWDQNLGHQPQHF

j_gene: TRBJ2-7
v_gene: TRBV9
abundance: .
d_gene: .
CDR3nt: TGTGCCAGCAGCGAAAAATTATACTCCTACGAGCAGTACTTC
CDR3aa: CASSEKLYSYEQYF

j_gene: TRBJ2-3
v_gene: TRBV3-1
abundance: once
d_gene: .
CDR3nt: TGTGCCAGCAGCCAGCAGGCTAGCGGCACAGATACGCAGTATTTT
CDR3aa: CASSQQASGTDTQYF